Presented here are 25 T cell receptor beta chains from one specimen sequenced in a study of control samples from healthy donors and cancer patients. Produced via immunoSEQ multiplex PCR; TCRdb's table is partial and in-frame only. The table has some 120,000 clones, 85% to 95% seen once. The sequencing input was PBMCs. These receptors were collected from a man aged 45-65 years with head and neck cancer.

This rearrangement joins TRBV5-1 to TRBJ2-1; D is unresolved. The CDR3 is 14 residues long. Trimming shortened V by 2 bases and J by 4 bases, and 10 bases separated the two germline ends. Germline loops: CDR1 SGHRS, CDR2 YFSETQ. The CDR3 region is CASSFSWTYNEQFF. The CDR3 DNA reads as TGCGCCAGCAGCTTTTCTTGGACGTACAATGAGCAGTTCTTC.

This chain connects TRBV7-3 to TRBJ2-2; 9 nucleotides align to TRBD2. V was pared by 2 bases and J by 4 bases, with 5 bases of the junction left unmatched. This CDR3 region has 16 residues. Germline V gene data show CDR1 as SGHTA and CDR2 as FQGTGA. The CDR3 region is CASSLGTSWVTGELFF. The DNA of the CDR3 is TGTGCCAGCAGCTTAGGGACTAGCTGGGTCACCGGGGAGCTGTTTTTT.

The J gene is TRBJ2-3, the V gene TRBV11-2, with TRBD2 matching 9 bases. Germline V gene sequence: CDR1 SGHAT, CDR2 FQNNGV. J gave up 5 bases and V 4 bases, and 10 bases lay outside the gene matches. The CDR3 spans 16 residues. The CDR3, as DNA: TGTGCCAGCAGCTCAGTGCGGGGGGGGCGTGTAGATACGCAGTATTTT. Its protein is CASSSVRGGRVDTQYF.

This rearrangement joins TRBV5-1 to TRBJ1-2; TRBD1 agrees at 11 bases. J was trimmed by 7 bases and V by 4 bases; bases with no gene match: 9. CDR3 length equals 15 residues. The germline V gene has CDR1 SGHRS and CDR2 YFSETQ. CDR3 region: CASSPRTGGVSGYTF. In DNA, the CDR3 is TGCGCCAGCAGCCCTCGGACAGGGGGCGTATCTGGCTACACCTTC.

The chain is built from TRBV30 and TRBJ1-5; D ambiguous. CDR3 length: 12 amino acids. Germline assignment: CDR1 GTSNPN and CDR2 SVGIG (reference sequence). V shed 5 bases and J shed 4 bases, with 9 bases lying between them. CDR3: CAWGQGNQPQHF. The DNA of the CDR3 is TGTGCCTGGGGCCAAGGGAATCAGCCCCAGCATTTT.

The chain is built from TRBV16 and TRBJ2-2, with 7 bases lining up with TRBD1. CDR3 length equals 15 residues. The germline gives CDR1 KGHSY, CDR2 FQNENV. The V segment lost 2 bases and the J segment 6 bases; nucleotides outside the gene matches: 6. The CDR3 nucleotides read TGTGCCAGCAGCCAAAGCGGACAGGCAGCCGGGGAGCTGTTTTTT. It codes for CASSQSGQAAGELFF.

This clone was recorded once. V and J are TRBV6-5 and TRBJ2-7; 9 bases align to TRBD1. Germline V gives CDR1 MNHEY, CDR2 SVGAGI. CDR3 length equals 14 residues. V trimming: 0 bases; J trimming: 3 bases; junction bases outside the gene matches: 0. In DNA, the CDR3 is TGTGCCAGCAGTTACTCGGGACAGGGCTACGAGCAGTACTTC. Encoded protein: CASSYSGQGYEQYF.

V is TRBV5-1 and J is TRBJ2-7; 7 bases agree with TRBD2. Germline V CDR1 and CDR2: SGHRS, YFSETQ. This CDR3 is 17 amino acids long. Trimming removed 3 bases from V and 3 bases from J; junction bases left unmatched: 15. CDR3 amino acids: CASSSPLQRGRDYEQYF. CDR3 in DNA: TGCGCCAGCAGCTCCCCGCTGCAGCGGGGTCGAGACTACGAGCAGTACTTC.

The CDR3 DNA follows: TGTGCCAGCAGGGCTAGCGGGGCTCGTGAGCAGTTCTTC. Its protein is CASRASGAREQFF. The chain employs TRBV25-1 and TRBJ2-1; 9 bases match TRBD2. The CDR3 is 13 amino acids. V was clipped by 6 bases and J by 9 bases; unmatched bases: 6. The germline gives CDR1 MGHDK, CDR2 SYGVNS.

The V gene is TRBV7-9, the J gene TRBJ2-5, with 7 bases that match TRBD1. Trimming cost V 6 bases and J 5 bases; bases outside gene matches: 6. CDR3 length equals 13 residues. Germline V lookup: CDR1 SEHNR, CDR2 FQNEAQ (reference sequence). In DNA, the CDR3 is TGTGCCAGCAGACAGGGGTTCGGGGAGACCCAGTACTTC. It is translated as CASRQGFGETQYF.

This clone was observed a few times. The rearrangement joins TRBV11-3 to TRBJ2-2; possibly TRBD2 for D (6 bases). With 4 bases removed from V and 8 bases from J, the gap between germline ends came to 14 bases. Germline CDR1 reads SGHNT; CDR2 reads YENEEA. The CDR3 sequence is 14 residues long. The CDR3 nucleotides are TGTGCCAGCAGCTCGGGACTCCTCGGGGGGGAGCTGTTTTTT. It yields the protein CASSSGLLGGELFF.

The V gene is TRBV18, the J gene TRBJ2-7, with TRBD1 matching over 9 bases. This CDR3 is built from 15 residues. V was clipped by 5 bases and J by 6 bases; unmatched bases: 11. Germline CDR1 is KGHSH and CDR2 is LQKENI. The CDR3 DNA reads TGTGCCAGCTCATTGGGACAGGGAGGTAATAGCGAGCAGTACTTC. Amino acids: CASSLGQGGNSEQYF.

This chain links TRBV6-2 or TRBV6-3 with TRBJ1-2; D remains ambiguous. V shed 0 bases and J shed 3 bases, with 5 bases lying between them. Germline lookup yields CDR1 MNHEY and CDR2 SVGEGT. The CDR3 loop spans 13 amino acids. As DNA, the CDR3 is TGTGCCAGCAGTTACTCAGGGCACTATGGCTACACCTTC. It codes for CASSYSGHYGYTF.

The rearrangement links TRBV28 to TRBJ2-7; 7 bases are a match to TRBD1. From germline, CDR1 is MDHEN and CDR2 SYDVKM. The CDR3 length is 14 residues. The junction had 8 bases not matched to a gene; V was cut back by 4 bases and J by 5 bases. The CDR3: CASSSIRQGDEQYF. CDR3 DNA: TGTGCCAGCAGTTCCATCCGACAGGGCGACGAGCAGTACTTC.

This chain links TRBV4-2 with TRBJ2-6, with 10 bases matching TRBD1. The V and J ends lost 4 bases and 1 base, in that order; junction bases with no gene match: 4. This CDR3 has 17 residues. Germline CDR1 LGHNA, CDR2 YNFKEQ. CDR3 sequence: CASSLDRGLSGANVLTF. The CDR3 bases are TGTGCCAGCAGCCTAGACAGGGGGCTTTCTGGGGCCAACGTCCTGACTTTC.

The chain employs TRBV5-1 and TRBJ1-1, with 9 positions matching TRBD1. With 4 bases clipped from V and 0 bases from J, the junction kept 4 bases outside the gene matches. The germline V gene encodes CDR1 SGHRS and CDR2 YFSETQ. This CDR3 has 15 amino acids. The CDR3 sequence: CASSTGQGMNTEAFF. The CDR3 DNA sequence: TGCGCCAGCAGCACGGGACAGGGTATGAACACTGAAGCTTTCTTT.

This sequence joins TRBV7-8 and TRBJ2-2; D gene uncertain. This CDR3 comprises 14 residues. Trimming removed 5 bases from V and 0 bases from J, with 7 bases in between. The germline V gene has CDR1 SGHVS and CDR2 FQNEAQ. The CDR3 DNA sequence: TGTGCCAGCAGCCCGACACCGAACACCGGGGAGCTGTTTTTT. Residues: CASSPTPNTGELFF.

The chain uses TRBV5-5 and TRBJ1-2, with a weak D call TRBD1 (6 bases). Trimming removed 0 bases from V and 3 bases from J, with 12 bases in between. This CDR3 is built from 15 residues. Germline V gives CDR1 SGHKS, CDR2 YYEKEE (reference sequence). The DNA of the CDR3 is TGTGCCAGCAGCTTGGATCGGGGGGCGTACTATGGCTACACCTTC. It encodes CASSLDRGAYYGYTF. The variable domain in full, completed from reference TRBV5-5 and TRBJ1-2, reads DAGVTQSPTHLIKTRGQQVTLRCSPISGHKSVSWYQQVLGQGPQFIFQYYEKEERGRGNFPDRFSARQFPNYSSELNVNALLLGDSALYLCASSLDRGAYYGYTFGSGTRLTVV.

The J gene is TRBJ2-3, the V gene TRBV15; 7 positions match TRBD2. The CDR3 is 17 amino acids. CDR1 is LNHNV, CDR2 YYDKDF, per germline (reference sequence). V dropped 1 base and J dropped 3; count of bases not matched to a gene: 10. CDR3 coding DNA: TGTGCCACCAGCAGAGTAACGGCGGGGGATAAAACAGATACGCAGTATTTT. Encoded protein: CATSRVTAGDKTDTQYF. Full variable domain (outside the CDR3, taken from reference TRBV15 and TRBJ2-3): DAMVIQNPRYQVTQFGKPVTLSCSQTLNHNVMYWYQQKSSQAPKLLFHYYDKDFNNEADTPDNFQSRRPNTSFCFLDIRSPGLGDTAMYLCATSRVTAGDKTDTQYFGPGTRLTVL.

The rearrangement joins TRBV6-2 or TRBV6-3 to TRBJ1-2, with unresolved D. CDR3 length: 12 residues. Looked up from germline, CDR1 is MNHEY and CDR2 is SVGEGT. Trimming removed 5 bases from V and 7 bases from J, with 11 bases in between. The CDR3 loop is CASSMTRSGYTF. As DNA, the CDR3 is TGTGCCAGCAGTATGACACGGAGTGGCTACACCTTC.

The rearrangement links TRBV7-2 to TRBJ2-5; D possibly matches TRBD1 or TRBD2 (5 bases each). V dropped 3 bases and J dropped 5 bases, with 10 bases sitting between them. The germline CDR1 and CDR2 sequences are SGHTA and FQGNSA. This CDR3 contains 13 residues. The CDR3 region is CASSFPWGETQYF. CDR3 sequence (DNA): TGTGCCAGCAGCTTTCCATGGGGGGAGACCCAGTACTTC.

This clone was detected only a few times. The chain joins TRBV11-2 to TRBJ1-4; D unclear. In germline, CDR1 is SGHAT, CDR2 FQNNGV. This CDR3 is built from 12 residues. V lost 1 base and J 12 bases, leaving 9 bases between the germline ends. CDR3: CASSLVAVELFF. CDR3 nucleotides: TGTGCCAGCAGCTTAGTGGCGGTTGAACTGTTTTTT.

There are a few counts of this clone. The chain links TRBV5-8 to TRBJ1-2, with D possibly TRBD1 on 6 matching bases. From germline, CDR1 is SGHTS and CDR2 YDEGEE. V was shortened by 6 bases and J by 7 bases, with 16 bases between the two germline ends. This CDR3 contains 13 residues. CDR3 coding DNA: TGTGCCAGCACGATTATCGAAGGGGGTGGCTACACCTTC. It codes for CASTIIEGGGYTF.

This chain connects TRBV4-3 to TRBJ2-7; TRBD1 or TRBD2 may be the D gene (5 bases each). Trimming removed 0 bases at V and 0 bases at J, with 15 bases between. There are 17 residues in the CDR3. Germline V gives CDR1 LGHNA, CDR2 YSLEER. The CDR3 region is CASSQDSRGWSSYEQYF. In DNA, the CDR3 is TGCGCCAGCAGCCAAGATAGCCGGGGCTGGAGCTCCTACGAGCAGTACTTC.

The chain has TRBV12-3 or TRBV12-4 and TRBJ2-2; D remains unclear. This CDR3 is 13 amino acids long. V lost 6 bases to trimming and J lost 6 bases, with 11 bases between them. DNA for the CDR3: TGTGCCAGCAGGTCGACTGGGCCCGGGGAGCTGTTTTTT. Its protein product is CASRSTGPGELFF.